This TCR beta chain came from a study of blood T cell repertoires in COVID-19. Study-wide background: Samples taken during acute and convalescent COVID-19 were collected in the United States, Italy and Spain. Sources were T cells, B-cell-depleted T cells, or PBMCs; the material itself was cDNA or gDNA.

With 6 bases removed from V and 0 bases from J, the gap between germline ends came to 14 bases. Germline-derived CDR1 and CDR2 are MDHEN and SYDVKM. The CDR3 is 15 amino acids. TCRdb keeps only in-frame clones here, not all; method: immunoSEQ multiplex PCR. The sample lists around 300,000 clones; about nine tenths were seen once. The chain couples TRBV28 to TRBJ1-2; weak D call: TRBD1 (6 bases). This clonotype originated in a middle-aged woman who had recovered from COVID-19. Sequencing was carried out using peripheral blood. The CDR3 loop is CASRVGAAANYGYTF. CDR3 nucleotides: TGTGCCAGCAGGGTGGGGGCAGCAGCTAACTATGGCTACACCTTC.